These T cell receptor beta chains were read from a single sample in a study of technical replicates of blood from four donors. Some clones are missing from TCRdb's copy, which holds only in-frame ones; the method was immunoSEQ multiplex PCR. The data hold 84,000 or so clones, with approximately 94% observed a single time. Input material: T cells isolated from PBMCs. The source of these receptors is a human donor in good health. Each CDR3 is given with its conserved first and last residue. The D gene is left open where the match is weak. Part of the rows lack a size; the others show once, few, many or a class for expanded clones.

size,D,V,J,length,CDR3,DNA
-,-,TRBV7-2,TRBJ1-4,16,CASSLVDSTTNEKLFF,TGTGCCAGCAGCTTAGTCGACAGCACAACTAATGAAAAACTGTTTTTT
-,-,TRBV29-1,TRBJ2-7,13,CSVESAGRYEQYF,TGCAGCGTTGAGAGCGCGGGTCGGTACGAGCAGTACTTC
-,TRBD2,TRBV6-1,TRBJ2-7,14,CASGSGGSPYEQYF,TGTGCCAGCGGTAGCGGGGGGAGCCCCTACGAGCAGTACTTC
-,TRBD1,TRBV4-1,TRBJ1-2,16,CASSQGAGTGLRGYTF,TGCGCCAGCAGCCAAGGCGCCGGGACAGGGCTTCGCGGCTACACCTTC
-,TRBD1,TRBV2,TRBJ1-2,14,CASRYPGTDGGYTF,TGTGCCAGCAGGTACCCCGGGACAGATGGTGGCTACACCTTC
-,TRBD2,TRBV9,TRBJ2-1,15,CASSVALAAGGEQFF,TGTGCCAGCAGCGTAGCGCTAGCGGCGGGTGGTGAGCAGTTCTTC
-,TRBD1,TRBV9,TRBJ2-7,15,CTSSVAPGGDYEQYF,TGTACCAGCAGCGTAGCTCCAGGGGGCGACTACGAGCAGTACTTC
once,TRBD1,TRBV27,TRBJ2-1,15,CASSLGDRGQDEQFF,TGTGCCAGCAGTTTGGGGGACAGGGGGCAGGATGAGCAGTTCTTC
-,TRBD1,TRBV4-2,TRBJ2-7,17,CASSPYGPGTGVYEQYF,TGTGCCAGCAGCCCATATGGGCCCGGGACAGGGGTCTACGAGCAGTACTTC
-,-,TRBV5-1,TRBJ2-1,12,CASSLALNEQFF,TGCGCCAGCAGCTTGGCCTTGAATGAGCAGTTCTTC
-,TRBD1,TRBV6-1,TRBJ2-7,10,CASLGQGILF,TGTGCCAGCCTTGGACAGGGGATCCTCTTC
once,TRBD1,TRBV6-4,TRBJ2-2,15,CASSDSGTGGRELFF,TGTGCCAGCAGTGATTCCGGGACAGGGGGCAGGGAGCTGTTTTTT
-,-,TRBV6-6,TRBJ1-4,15,CASSLRQATNEKLFF,TGTGCCAGCAGTCTTCGACAGGCAACTAATGAAAAACTGTTTTTT
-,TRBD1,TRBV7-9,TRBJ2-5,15,CASSDRDREVETQYF,TGTGCCAGCAGCGACCGGGACAGGGAAGTAGAGACCCAGTACTTC
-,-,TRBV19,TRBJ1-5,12,CASDPRVQPQHF,TGTGCCAGCGATCCCAGGGTTCAGCCCCAGCATTTT
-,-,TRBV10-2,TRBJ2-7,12,CASSDPGVGQYF,TGCGCCAGCAGTGATCCGGGAGTCGGGCAGTACTTC
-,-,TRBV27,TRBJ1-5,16,CASSPLVREGNQPQHF,TGTGCCAGCAGTCCCCTTGTGAGGGAGGGTAATCAGCCCCAGCATTTT
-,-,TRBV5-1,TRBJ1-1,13,CASSLATDTEAFF,TGCGCCAGCAGCTTGGCTACAGACACTGAAGCTTTCTTT
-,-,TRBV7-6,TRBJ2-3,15,CASRFGTDRADTQYF,TGTGCCAGCAGGTTCGGGACTGACAGAGCAGATACGCAGTATTTT
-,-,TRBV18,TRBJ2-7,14,CASSPSRRSYEQYF,TGTGCCAGCTCACCATCTCGCAGATCCTACGAGCAGTACTTC
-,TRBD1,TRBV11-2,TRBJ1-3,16,CASRRIGQVYGNTIYF,TGTGCCAGCAGACGAATCGGACAGGTATATGGAAACACCATATATTTT
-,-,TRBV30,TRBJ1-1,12,CAWTRGGPEAFF,TGTGCCTGGACTCGAGGGGGTCCTGAAGCTTTCTTT
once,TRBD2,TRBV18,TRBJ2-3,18,CASSQEVGTSEKTDTQYF,TGTGCCAGCTCACAGGAAGTCGGGACTAGCGAAAAAACAGATACGCAGTATTTT
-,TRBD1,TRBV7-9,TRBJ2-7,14,CASSREGQVYEQYF,TGTGCCAGCAGCCGAGAGGGACAGGTCTACGAGCAGTACTTC
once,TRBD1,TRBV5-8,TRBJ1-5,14,CASSPGTGDQPQHF,TGTGCCAGCAGCCCCGGGACAGGGGATCAGCCCCAGCATTTT
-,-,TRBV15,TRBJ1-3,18,CATSRDRMGGDPGNTIYF,TGTGCCACCAGCAGAGATAGGATGGGAGGCGATCCTGGAAACACCATATATTTT
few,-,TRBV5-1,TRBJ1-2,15,CASSETGLRTYGYTF,TGCGCCAGCAGCGAAACAGGGTTGAGGACCTATGGCTACACCTTC
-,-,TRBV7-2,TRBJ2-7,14,CASSSYGSSYEQYF,TGTGCCAGCAGCTCGTACGGGAGCTCCTACGAGCAGTACTTC
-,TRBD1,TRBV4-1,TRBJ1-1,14,CASSPGTEGTEAFF,TGCGCCAGCAGCCCCGGGACAGAGGGCACTGAAGCTTTCTTT
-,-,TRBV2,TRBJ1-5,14,CASSGVTNNQPQHF,TGTGCCAGCAGTGGGGTGACTAACAATCAGCCCCAGCATTTT
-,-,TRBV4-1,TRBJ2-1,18,CASRRAVQGGISYNEQFF,TGCGCCAGCAGGAGAGCGGTGCAGGGGGGAATCTCCTACAATGAGCAGTTCTTC
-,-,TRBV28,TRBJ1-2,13,CASRKWAGDGYTF,TGTGCCAGCCGAAAGTGGGCAGGGGATGGCTACACCTTC
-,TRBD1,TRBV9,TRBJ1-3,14,CASSAIQGTGTIYF,TGTGCCAGCAGCGCCATACAGGGGACAGGCACCATATATTTT
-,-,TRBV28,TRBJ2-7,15,CASTKGLPVIYEQYF,TGTGCCAGCACAAAGGGACTCCCCGTTATATACGAGCAGTACTTC
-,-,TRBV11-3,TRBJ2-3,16,CASRSKDSRSTDTQYF,TGTGCCAGCAGGTCGAAAGACAGTCGAAGCACAGATACGCAGTATTTT
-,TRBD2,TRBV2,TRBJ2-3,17,CASSERWGGGITDTQYF,TGTGCCAGCAGTGAAAGGTGGGGCGGGGGGATTACAGATACGCAGTATTTT
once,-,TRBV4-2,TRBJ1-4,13,CASSQDLLEKLFF,TGTGCCAGCAGCCAAGATCTGTTGGAAAAACTGTTTTTT